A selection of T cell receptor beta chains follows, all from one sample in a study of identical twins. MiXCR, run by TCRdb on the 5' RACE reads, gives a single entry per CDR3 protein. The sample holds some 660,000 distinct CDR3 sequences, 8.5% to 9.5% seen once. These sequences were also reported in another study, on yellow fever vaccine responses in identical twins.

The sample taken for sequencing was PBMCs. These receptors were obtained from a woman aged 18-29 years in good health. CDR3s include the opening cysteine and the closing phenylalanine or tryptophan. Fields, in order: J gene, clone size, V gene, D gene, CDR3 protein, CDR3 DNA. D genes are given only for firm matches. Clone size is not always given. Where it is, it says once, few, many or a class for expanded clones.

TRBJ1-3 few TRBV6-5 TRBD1 CASSYFGTGTSSGNTIYF TGTGCCAGCAGTTACTTTGGGACAGGGACTTCTTCTGGAAACACCATATATTTT
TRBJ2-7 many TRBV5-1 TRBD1 CASSLGQGFRHEQYF TGCGCCAGCAGCTTGGGACAGGGGTTTCGACACGAGCAGTACTTC
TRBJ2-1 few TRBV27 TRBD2 CASSPSGGYEQFF TGTGCCAGCAGCCCTAGCGGGGGGTATGAGCAGTTCTTC
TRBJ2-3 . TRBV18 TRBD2 CASSQTPAGGPTDTQYF TGTGCCAGCTCCCAGACACCAGCGGGGGGGCCGACAGATACGCAGTATTTT
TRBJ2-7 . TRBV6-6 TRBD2 CASSYRGGEGLHF TGTGCCAGCAGTTACCGGGGGGGGGAGGGTTTGCACTTC
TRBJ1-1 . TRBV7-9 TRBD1 CASSPDRDQNTEAFF TGTGCCAGCAGCCCAGACAGGGATCAGAACACTGAAGCTTTCTTT
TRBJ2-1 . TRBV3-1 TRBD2 CASCQRRPGLAGYNEQFF TGTGCCAGCTGCCAACGTAGACCGGGACTAGCGGGGTACAATGAGCAGTTCTTC
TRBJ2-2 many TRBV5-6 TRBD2 CASSRTRAGELFF TGTGCCAGCAGCCGGACTAGAGCCGGGGAGCTGTTTTTT
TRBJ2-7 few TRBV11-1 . CASSLYGGAYEQYF TGTGCCAGCAGCTTATACGGGGGCGCCTACGAGCAGTACTTC
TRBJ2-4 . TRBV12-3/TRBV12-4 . CASSLELLSIQYF TGTGCCAGCAGTTTGGAGCTCCTCAGCATTCAGTACTTC
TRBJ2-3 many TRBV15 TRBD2 CATSRDSGSGIDTQYF TGTGCCACCAGCAGAGATAGCGGGAGTGGTATAGATACGCAGTATTTT
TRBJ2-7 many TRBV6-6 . CASSYDRSYEQYF TGTGCCAGCAGTTACGACAGGTCCTACGAGCAGTACTTC
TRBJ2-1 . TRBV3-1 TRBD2 CASSRTGLAENEQFF TGTGCCAGCAGCCGGACGGGACTAGCGGAGAATGAGCAGTTCTTC
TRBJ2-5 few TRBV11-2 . CASSLAGFNPGTQYF TGTGCCAGCAGCTTAGCGGGATTTAACCCGGGGACCCAGTACTTC
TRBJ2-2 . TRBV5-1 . CASHTGELFF TGCGCCAGCCACACCGGGGAGCTGTTTTTT
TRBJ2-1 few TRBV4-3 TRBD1 CASSQDRGGTAYNEQFF TGCGCCAGCAGCCAAGATAGGGGTGGGACAGCATACAATGAGCAGTTCTTC
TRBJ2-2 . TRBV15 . CATSPRERAGGELFF TGTGCCACCAGCCCCCGTGAAAGGGCGGGCGGGGAGCTGTTTTTT
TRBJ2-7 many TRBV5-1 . CASSLDSGRVYEQYF TGCGCCAGCAGCTTGGATTCGGGGCGAGTCTACGAGCAGTACTTC